These 25 T cell receptor beta chains originate from one sample sequenced in a study of tumor and adjacent non-tumor tissue in lung cancer. A modified ARM-PCR protocol with three rounds of nested PCR amplified TCRbeta. Via MiXCR, TCRdb re-called the multiplex PCR reads, giving one row per CDR3 protein. The table includes about 76,000 distinct CDR3 sequences, under 70% detected once. RNA was extracted from bulk tissue without any cell sorting. The sample taken for sequencing was lung tumor tissue. These receptors were collected from a woman in her 70s with non-small cell lung cancer.

On this clonotype: One end of the junction is discordant with germline, which a read error may explain. The chain uses TRBV20-1 and TRBJ2-5; TRBD2 matches at 10 bases. CDR1 and CDR2 (germline): DFQATT, SNEGSKA (reference sequence). The CDR3 consists of 16 residues. The CDR3 protein is CSALQREGMIQETQCF. CDR3 sequence (DNA): TGCAGTGCCTTGCAGCGGGAGGGCATGATCCAAGAGACACAGTGCTTC.

A remark on this clonotype: The CDR3 ends on some other residue instead of the conserved phenylalanine or tryptophan, so this is likely a read error. The rearrangement uses TRBV28 and TRBJ2-3; the D gene is possibly TRBD2 (5 bases). V lost 6 bases to trimming and J lost 2 bases, with 15 bases between them. The CDR3 runs 15 residues. Germline assignment: CDR1 MDHEN and CDR2 SYDVKM. CDR3 sequence reads: CASRAEERTTDTQYS. Here the CDR3 DNA reads TGTGCCAGCAGGGCGGAGGAAAGGACCACAGATACGCAGTATTCT.

Ten or more counts support this clonotype. The rearrangement links TRBV7-9 to TRBJ1-1; D may be TRBD1 (6 bases). The CDR3 consists of 15 residues. CDR1 and CDR2 from the germline V gene are SEHNR and FQNEAQ (reference sequence). V was trimmed by 4 bases and J by 1 base, leaving 13 bases between them. The CDR3 DNA reads as TGTGCCAGCAGCTCAGGGGTATCGCGGAACACTGAAGCTTTCTTT. Protein sequence: CASSSGVSRNTEAFF.

As regards this clonotype: Sequence at one end of the junction differs from germline and may be a read error. V usage is TRBV6-6 and J usage is TRBJ2-3; either TRBD1 or TRBD2 may fit D (6 bases each). The CDR3 consists of 12 residues. Germline V lookup: CDR1 MNHNY, CDR2 SVGAGI (reference sequence). DNA for the CDR3: TGTGACAGCAGTTGGGGGGCAGGTACGCAGTATTTT. This translates into CDSSWGAGTQYF.

About this clonotype: Compared with germline, one end of the junction differs, possibly owing to a read error. The chain's CDR3 is CSVAGLEGVPYEQYF. CDR3 sequence (DNA): TGCAGCGTAGCCGGACTAGAGGGGGTTCCCTACGAGCAATACTTC. V and J are TRBV29-1 and TRBJ2-7, with D possibly being TRBD2 (7 bases). The germline V gene encodes CDR1 SQVTM and CDR2 ANQGSEA. The CDR3 loop spans 15 amino acids.

About this clonotype: Germline and junction disagree at one end, which may indicate a read error. The chain combines TRBV12-3 or TRBV12-4 with TRBJ1-1; a possible D gene is TRBD1 (5 bases). The CDR3 sequence is 14 residues long. The CDR3 DNA is TGTGCCAGTAGTTTTGGGGGGAGAACATCTAAAGCTTTCTTT. Translating it yields CASSFGGRTSKAFF.

A single count supports this clonotype. Relative to the germline gene, one junction end is altered; a read error may explain this. The chain carries TRBV6-5 and TRBJ2-6, with D perhaps matching TRBD1 (5 bases). The CDR3 totals 17 residues. Germline V CDR1 and CDR2: MNHEY, SVGAGI. This chain's CDR3 is CVSSYGIGHSGANVLTF. In DNA, the CDR3 is TGTGTCAGCAGTTACGGAATAGGACACTCTGGGGCCAACGTCCTGACTTTC.

Comments on this clonotype: Relative to the germline gene, one junction end is altered; a read error may explain this. The rearrangement uses TRBV4-2 and TRBJ2-2; D might be TRBD2 (5 bases). Looked up from germline, CDR1 is LGHNA and CDR2 is YNFKEQ. The CDR3 covers 19 residues. CDR3 sequence reads: CANSTRPEGLAANTGELCF. The CDR3 nucleotides are TGTGCCAACAGCACTCGGCCAGAGGGCCTAGCAGCAAACACCGGGGAGCTGTGTTTT.

As regards this clonotype: One junction end disagrees with the germline gene, perhaps due to a read error. The chain carries TRBV29-1 and TRBJ1-5, with D hard to call. The CDR3 is made up of 13 amino acids. Germline loops: CDR1 SQVTM, CDR2 ANQGSEA. The CDR3 protein is CSVEGGNSQHQHF. The CDR3 bases are TGCAGCGTTGAAGGCGGGAACAGTCAGCACCAGCATTTT.

A remark on this clonotype: This may arise from a read error, as a much more abundant clone is one base away. The rearrangement links TRBV21-1 to TRBJ1-5; the DNA was not used to check the table's D call, TRBD1. TRBV21-1 is classified as a pseudogene. This CDR3 has 16 residues. CDR3 sequence reads: CASSFHLAGGCHPQHF. CDR3 bases: TGTGCCAGCAGCTTCCATTTAGCAGGGGGTTGTCATCCCCAGCATTTT.

As regards this clonotype: One end of the junction does not line up with germline, which may come from a read error. The rearrangement uses TRBV5-1 and TRBJ2-1; D gene uncertain. Per germline, CDR1 SGHRS and CDR2 YFSETQ. The CDR3 contains 16 residues. The CDR3 sequence is CVSSPIVFSSYNEQLF. Here the CDR3 DNA reads TGCGTCAGCAGCCCCATAGTCTTTTCATCCTACAATGAGCAGCTCTTC. Using reference TRBV5-1 and TRBJ2-1 for the parts outside the CDR3, the full variable domain is KAGVTQTPRYLIKTRGQQVTLSCSPISGHRSVSWYQQTPGQGLQFLFEYFSETQRNKGNFPGRFSGRQFSNSRSEMNVSTLELGDSALYLCVSSPIVFSSYNEQLFGPGTRLTVL.

This clonotype was picked up one time. This chain connects TRBV6-1 to TRBJ1-1, with unresolved D. This CDR3 has 13 residues. Germline values: CDR1 MNHNS, CDR2 SASEGT. V was pared by 4 bases and J by 10 bases, with 16 bases between. The DNA of the CDR3 is TGTGCCAGCAGTGTTTCCACGGAGCTTGGAGCTTTCTTT. Amino acid sequence: CASSVSTELGAFF.

As concerns this clonotype: The conserved closing phenylalanine or tryptophan is absent in this CDR3, likely reflecting a read error. The chain is built from TRBV5-1 and TRBJ2-7; 8 bases fit TRBD1. CDR3 length: 15 residues. The germline CDR1 and CDR2 sequences are SGHRS and YFSETQ. Trimming cost V 4 bases and J 3 bases; bases outside gene matches: 9. CDR3 in amino acids: CASSTGQVRVYEQYL. CDR3 nucleotides: TGCGCCAGCAGCACGGGACAGGTTAGGGTCTACGAGCAGTACCTC.

In this sample, this clonotype turned up a few times. This rearrangement joins TRBV12-3 or TRBV12-4 to TRBJ2-7, with D hard to call. The V end lost 1 base, the J end lost 2 bases, and 9 bases lay between the germline ends. The CDR3 has 14 amino acids. This CDR3 reads CASSLVLRPYEQYF. CDR3 DNA: TGTGCCAGCAGTTTAGTTCTACGGCCCTACGAGCAGTACTTC.

To note about this clonotype: Germline and junction disagree at one end, which may indicate a read error. J is TRBJ2-1 and V is TRBV6-4; D not resolved. Germline V gives CDR1 MRHNA, CDR2 SNTAGT. This CDR3 is built from 11 residues. CDR3 coding DNA: TGTGCCAGCCCGGGCGGATTCGAGCGGTTCTTC. Protein product: CASPGGFERFF.

Notes on this clonotype: The junction shows a germline mismatch at one end, possibly a read error. The CDR3 DNA follows: TGTACCAGCAGTTTAGTCATCAATGAGCAGTTCTTC. Protein: CTSSLVINEQFF. The chain joins TRBV12-3 or TRBV12-4 to TRBJ2-1; D remains ambiguous. The CDR3 runs to 12 residues.

The gene calls are TRBV12-3 or TRBV12-4 and TRBJ2-1, with D unresolved. V was clipped by 11 bases and J by 12 bases, with 17 bases between them. The CDR3 has 11 residues. CDR3 protein: CAGTLAMTQFF. The DNA of the CDR3 is TGTGCCGGCACCCTGGCTATGACGCAGTTCTTC.

On this clonotype: No conserved phenylalanine or tryptophan is present at the end of the CDR3, so a read error is the likely explanation. V usage is TRBV7-9 and J usage is TRBJ2-7; TRBD2 might be the D (6 bases). V gave up 6 bases and J gave up 5 bases, with 14 bases separating them. The CDR3 spans 13 residues. The V gene's germline CDR1 is SEHNR and CDR2 FQNEAQ (reference sequence). The CDR3 sequence is CASSAGGSHEQYL. CDR3 in DNA: TGTGCCAGCAGTGCCGGGGGTAGCCACGAGCAGTACCTC.

For this clonotype: The final CDR3 position lacks the conserved phenylalanine or tryptophan, pointing to a likely read error. The rearrangement links TRBV6-1 to TRBJ1-1; 10 bases align to TRBD1. The germline CDR1 and CDR2 sequences are MNHNS and SASEGT. The CDR3 totals 17 residues. The CDR3 region is CATSGQTGGFKNTEAFL. Here the CDR3 DNA reads TGTGCCACCAGTGGACAGACAGGGGGCTTCAAGAACACTGAAGCTTTCTTG.

This clonotype was detected once. Mismatch with germline at one junction end may stem from a read error. The J gene is TRBJ2-7, the V gene TRBV20-1, with 14 bases lining up with TRBD2. The V gene's germline CDR1 is DFQATT and CDR2 SNEGSKA (reference sequence). The CDR3 loop spans 15 amino acids. Written as DNA, the CDR3 is TGCAGTGCTAGAGTAGGGACTAGCGGGAGCTACGAGCAGAACTTC. Residues: CSARVGTSGSYEQNF.

CDR3 sequence (DNA): TGTGCCAGCAGGCTTCTCGCAGGGGGAAATCAGCCCCAGCATTTT. This gives the protein CASRLLAGGNQPQHF. The rearrangement joins TRBV28 to TRBJ1-5; 7 bases agree with TRBD1. Germline CDR1 is MDHEN and CDR2 is SYDVKM. The CDR3 covers 15 residues. Trimming cost V 6 bases and J 4 bases; bases outside gene matches: 9.

Details on this clonotype: Compared with germline, one end of the junction differs, possibly owing to a read error. The V and J genes are TRBV28 and TRBJ1-5; 7 bases agree with TRBD1. This CDR3 is 12 amino acids long. Germline CDR1 and CDR2: MDHEN and SYDVKM. The CDR3 sequence: CTIKGADQPHHF. Here the CDR3 DNA reads TGTACGATAAAGGGGGCTGATCAGCCCCATCATTTT. Based on the CDR3 plus reference TRBV28 and TRBJ1-5, the full variable domain is DVKVTQSSRYLVKRTGEKVFLECVQDMDHENMFWYRQDPGLGLRLIYFSYDVKMKEKGDIPEGYSVSREKKERFSLILESASTNQTSMYLCTIKGADQPHHFGDGTRLSIL.

With regard to this clonotype: The junction departs from the called germline gene at one end, perhaps through a read error. The V and J genes are TRBV5-5 and TRBJ2-3; D is ambiguous. Germline V gene data show CDR1 as SGHKS and CDR2 as YYEKEE (reference sequence). The CDR3 length is 15 residues. The CDR3 loop reads CASSLAVRKVDTQYF. As DNA, the CDR3 is TGTGCCAGCAGCTTGGCGGTGCGGAAAGTAGATACGCAGTACTTT.

This clonotype was recorded only once. This chain uses TRBV6-2 or TRBV6-3 with TRBJ2-1, with 10 nucleotides matching TRBD2. J was trimmed by 5 bases and V by 4 bases; bases with no gene match: 17. Per germline, CDR1 MNHEY and CDR2 SVGEGT. This CDR3 region has 19 residues. This chain's CDR3 is CASSSQISGRPRSDNEQFF. DNA of the CDR3: TGTGCCAGCAGTTCCCAGATTAGCGGGAGGCCGCGAAGTGACAATGAGCAGTTCTTC.

In this sample, this clonotype turned up a few times. The chain recombines TRBV20-1 with TRBJ2-7; 10 nucleotides agree with TRBD1. Trimming at V came to 6 bases and at J to 5 bases, leaving 16 bases not matched to a gene. This CDR3 spans 16 amino acids. Germline assignment: CDR1 DFQATT and CDR2 SNEGSKA (reference sequence). CDR3 sequence reads: CSATAPGQGGLHEQYF. Written as DNA, the CDR3 is TGCAGTGCCACAGCCCCCGGACAGGGGGGTTTGCACGAGCAGTACTTC.